Each of the 20 T cell receptor beta chains below was sequenced from the same sample in a study of Ad26.COV2.S vaccination and SARS-CoV-2 variants. Treatment noted: approximately 18 received Ad26.COV2.S at low or high dose, single or two shots; roughly five received placebo; per-sample allocation not given. Samples analyzed were those drawn on day 63 after the first vaccine or placebo injection. The protocol was immunoSEQ multiplex PCR, while the TCRdb copy is restricted to in-frame clones and leaves out a portion. The sample gives about 350,000 clones, around nine tenths of which show up once; over 8.5% is in the top ten. The sample here was peripheral blood, taken in a trial of Ad26.COV2.S vaccine versus placebo. The receptors originated from a person aged 18 to 65 who received the Ad26.COV2.S COVID-19 vaccine or a placebo.

The chain links TRBV7-2 to TRBJ1-1; 9 positions agree with TRBD1. The CDR3 has 18 amino acids. Germline CDR1 SGHTA, CDR2 FQGNSA. After removal of 1 base from V and 3 bases from J, the junction contained 12 bases not matched to a gene. CDR3 region: CASSLGNRGPSVDTEAFF. DNA of the CDR3: TGTGCCAGCAGCTTAGGAAACAGGGGGCCCTCGGTGGACACTGAAGCTTTCTTT.

The J gene is TRBJ1-5, the V gene TRBV6-4; possibly TRBD1 for D (5 bases). The CDR3 runs to 16 residues. The V and J ends lost 0 bases and 0 bases respectively, with 9 bases between them. Germline-derived CDR1 and CDR2 are MRHNA and SNTAGT. This CDR3 reads CASSDSGRDSNQPQHF. DNA for the CDR3: TGTGCCAGCAGTGACTCCGGCAGGGATAGCAATCAGCCCCAGCATTTT.

The V gene is TRBV6-5, the J gene TRBJ1-2; a weak D match, TRBD1 (6 bases). Germline CDR1 reads MNHEY; CDR2 reads SVGAGI. V shed 0 bases and J shed 8 bases, with 19 bases lying between them. The CDR3 extends over 16 amino acids. As DNA, the CDR3 is TGTGCCAGCAGTTACTCCGGGACACTTCTGGGGGGGGGCTACACCTTC. It is translated as CASSYSGTLLGGGYTF.

The chain joins TRBV7-2 to TRBJ2-7; the D is unclear. The germline V and J ends were trimmed by 1 base and 2 bases, with 9 bases remaining between them. The germline gives CDR1 SGHTA, CDR2 FQGNSA. The CDR3 contains 14 residues. The CDR3 spells CASSLEPGPYEQYF. The CDR3, as DNA: TGTGCCAGCAGCTTAGAACCGGGCCCCTACGAGCAGTACTTC.

The chain combines TRBV12-3 or TRBV12-4 with TRBJ2-7; TRBD1 matches 7 bases. CDR3 size: 12 residues. V shed 8 bases and J 1 base; nucleotides not matched to a gene: 2. CDR3 sequence: CASRDSSYEQYF. CDR3 DNA: TGTGCCAGCCGGGACAGTTCCTACGAGCAGTACTTC.

In DNA, the CDR3 is TGTGCCAGCAGCTTAGGGGGGAAGGGTGAGCAGTTCTTC. It specifies CASSLGGKGEQFF. The chain is built from TRBV7-6 and TRBJ2-1; D is perhaps TRBD1 or TRBD2 (5 bases each). Germline values: CDR1 SGHVS, CDR2 FNYEAQ. The CDR3 consists of 13 residues. V was trimmed by 1 base and J by 9 bases, leaving 10 bases between them.

The CDR3 bases are TGTGCCCGCCAATATGGCTACACCTTC. Encoded protein: CARQYGYTF. The chain uses TRBV19 and TRBJ1-2; D gene ambiguous. This CDR3 region has 9 residues. Germline V gene data show CDR1 as LNHDA and CDR2 as SQIVND (reference sequence). The ends were cut back, 11 bases at V and 5 bases at J, with 6 bases in the middle.

This clone came up once. The CDR3 is CASSPRRLAGNRDTGELFF. The DNA for the CDR3 is TGTGCCAGCAGCCCAAGACGACTAGCGGGGAATCGAGACACCGGGGAGCTGTTTTTT. The V gene is TRBV7-9, the J gene TRBJ2-2; 11 bases are a match to TRBD2. The V segment lost 5 bases and the J segment 3 bases; nucleotides outside the gene matches: 14. The CDR3 runs 19 residues. Per germline, CDR1 SEHNR and CDR2 FQNEAQ (reference sequence).

The V gene is TRBV4-2, the J gene TRBJ1-1; tentative D call: TRBD1 (6 bases). There are 14 residues in the CDR3. The V end lost 0 bases, the J end lost 7 bases, and 12 bases lay between the germline ends. Looked up from germline, CDR1 is LGHNA and CDR2 is YNFKEQ. The CDR3 reads CASSQDKGGIEAFF. The CDR3 nucleotides read TGTGCCAGCAGCCAAGACAAAGGGGGAATTGAAGCTTTCTTT.

The chain couples TRBV11-3 to TRBJ2-5; D possibly uses TRBD1 or TRBD2 (5 bases each). Deletions cut 4 bases from V and 7 bases from J, with 13 bases between. Germline V CDR1 and CDR2: SGHNT, YENEEA. This CDR3 region has 13 residues. This chain's CDR3 is CASSSEGLGTQYF. The CDR3 region has the DNA TGTGCCAGCAGCTCCGAGGGGCTAGGGACCCAGTACTTC.

The genes are TRBV7-2 and TRBJ1-3; D gene unclear. Between the trimmed V and J ends, which lost 1 base and 0 bases, there was a span of 10 bases. The CDR3 is 16 amino acids. The V gene's germline CDR1 is SGHTA and CDR2 FQGNSA. The CDR3 DNA is TGTGCCAGCAGCTTAGGCCGTTCCGCCTCTGGAAACACCATATATTTT. Amino acids: CASSLGRSASGNTIYF.

This clone appeared a few times. The rearrangement uses TRBV5-4 and TRBJ2-2; 10 bases align to TRBD1. Trimming removed 4 bases from V and 5 bases from J; junction bases left unmatched: 2. CDR1 and CDR2 (germline): SGHNT, YYREEE (reference sequence). The CDR3 runs to 14 residues. DNA of the CDR3: TGTGCCAGCAGCAAGGGACAGGGGACCGGGGAGCTGTTTTTT. This encodes CASSKGQGTGELFF.

The chain uses TRBV28 and TRBJ2-3; D unresolved. Between the trimmed V and J ends, which lost 1 base and 7 bases, there was a span of 3 bases. The germline V gene encodes CDR1 MDHEN and CDR2 SYDVKM. This CDR3 is 11 amino acids long. CDR3 nucleotides: TGTGCCAGCAGTTTATATAATACGCAGTATTTT. Translating it yields CASSLYNTQYF.

This rearrangement joins TRBV7-2 to TRBJ2-2; a possible D gene is TRBD1 (5 bases). With 3 bases removed from V and 2 bases from J, the gap between germline ends came to 10 bases. Germline assignment: CDR1 SGHTA and CDR2 FQGNSA. This CDR3 is built from 15 residues. The CDR3, as DNA: TGTGCCAGCAGCTTTCAGGGTATTAACACCGGGGAGCTGTTTTTT. It yields the protein CASSFQGINTGELFF.

This chain connects TRBV10-2 to TRBJ1-4; 8 bases match TRBD1. The CDR3 totals 13 residues. The germline gives CDR1 WSHSY, CDR2 SAAADI. The V segment lost 6 bases and the J segment 6 bases; nucleotides outside the gene matches: 3. The CDR3 is CASRTGVYEKLFF. The CDR3 coding sequence is TGCGCCAGCAGGACAGGGGTATATGAAAAACTGTTTTTT.

The V and J genes are TRBV4-2 and TRBJ2-3; 11 bases fit TRBD2. The CDR3 runs 16 residues. Germline V CDR1 and CDR2: LGHNA, YNFKEQ. J lost 2 bases, V lost 0 bases, and 1 base had no gene match. CDR3 protein: CASSQDSGRATDTQYF. The DNA of the CDR3 is TGTGCCAGCAGCCAAGATAGCGGGAGGGCCACAGATACGCAGTATTTT.

The chain is built from TRBV7-9 and TRBJ2-1, with 8 positions matching TRBD2. CDR3 size: 14 residues. With 5 bases clipped from V and 9 bases from J, the junction kept 9 bases outside the gene matches. CDR1 and CDR2 from the germline V gene are SEHNR and FQNEAQ (reference sequence). As DNA, the CDR3 is TGTGCCAGCAGCAAGAGCGGGAGTAGGGGTGAGCAGTTCTTC. The encoded protein is CASSKSGSRGEQFF.

The chain is built from TRBV2 and TRBJ2-7, with 7 bases identical to TRBD2. V trimming: 8 bases; J trimming: 2 bases; junction bases outside the gene matches: 15. Germline-derived CDR1 and CDR2 are SNHLY and FYNNEI. The CDR3 spans 16 residues. The CDR3, as DNA: TGTGCCAGCTCGACGGAACGGCTAGCGGAGACCTACGAGCAGTACTTC. Translated, it gives CASSTERLAETYEQYF.

This clone appeared a single time. This rearrangement joins TRBV2 to TRBJ1-2; D may be TRBD1 (5 bases). V lost 4 bases and J 3 bases, leaving 9 bases between the germline ends. The V gene's germline CDR1 is SNHLY and CDR2 FYNNEI. This CDR3 is built from 13 residues. The CDR3 coding sequence is TGTGCCAGCAGTGGGGACGGCCACTATGGCTACACCTTC. It encodes CASSGDGHYGYTF.

Points on this clone: This specimen includes other DNA sequences encoding the same CDR3. The chain combines TRBV27 with TRBJ1-5; D is ambiguous. Germline CDR1 MNHEY, CDR2 SMNVEV (reference sequence). The CDR3 length is 13 residues. V lost 2 bases to trimming and J lost 4 bases, with 6 bases between them. CDR3 bases: TGTGCCAGCAGTTTAGGGTTAAATCAGCCCCAGCATTTT. The encoded protein is CASSLGLNQPQHF.